Listed below are T cell receptor beta chains from one sample, sequenced in a study of blood T cell repertoires in COVID-19. Some clones are missing from TCRdb's copy, which holds only in-frame ones; the method was immunoSEQ multiplex PCR. Counted here are 110,000 to 150,000 clones, more than 75% occurring once; the ten biggest clones make up 6%. Input material: PBMCs or T cells enriched from blood (not recorded which). The origin of the receptors is a woman aged 45-59 years who had recovered from COVID-19. The CDR3 runs from the conserved cysteine through the conserved F or W. Fields, in order: J gene, D gene, clone size, V gene, CDR3 protein, CDR3 DNA. A D gene is named only where the DNA matches it firmly. Only part of the rows carry a size: once, few, many, or a class if the clone is expanded.

>TRBJ1-2|NA|NA|TRBV5-1
CASSGGDTNYGYTF
TGCGCCAGCAGCGGGGGGGACACCAACTATGGCTACACCTTC
>TRBJ1-1|NA|NA|TRBV7-9
CASSLVRGTEAFF
TGTGCCAGCAGCTTAGTGCGGGGCACTGAAGCTTTCTTT
>TRBJ1-1|NA|few|TRBV19
CASSIEEGWSEAFF
TGTGCCAGTAGTATAGAGGAGGGTTGGTCCGAAGCTTTCTTT
>TRBJ2-5|TRBD1|NA|TRBV12-3/TRBV12-4
CASSIRGQETQYF
TGTGCCAGCAGTATCAGGGGGCAAGAGACCCAGTACTTC
>TRBJ2-5|NA|once|TRBV4-1
CASSQLNRDQETQYF
TGCGCCAGCAGCCAACTAAACAGGGACCAAGAGACCCAGTACTTC
>TRBJ2-1|NA|NA|TRBV11-3
CASSPRQGVNEQFF
TGTGCCAGCAGCCCACGACAAGGGGTCAATGAGCAGTTCTTC
>TRBJ1-1|NA|NA|TRBV2
CASRPGSQGTEAFF
TGTGCCAGCAGACCCGGGTCCCAGGGCACTGAAGCTTTCTTT
>TRBJ1-5|NA|NA|TRBV19
CASSISGEHQPQHF
TGTGCCAGTAGTATTTCAGGGGAGCATCAGCCCCAGCATTTT
>TRBJ2-1|TRBD2|NA|TRBV18
CASSPTLADMDEQFF
TGTGCCAGCTCACCTACCCTAGCGGACATGGATGAGCAGTTCTTC
>TRBJ1-4|NA|NA|TRBV15
CATQNRGAEKLFF
TGTGCCACCCAAAATCGGGGGGCTGAAAAACTGTTTTTT
>TRBJ2-7|TRBD2|NA|TRBV30
CAWSPLSGGAYEQYF
TGTGCCTGGAGTCCCCTTAGCGGGGGAGCTTACGAGCAGTACTTC
>TRBJ1-3|NA|NA|TRBV5-1
CASSLATGHSGNTIYF
TGCGCCAGCAGCCTGGCTACTGGGCACTCTGGAAACACCATATATTTT
>TRBJ2-5|TRBD1|NA|TRBV19
CASRPTTGQETQYF
TGTGCCAGTAGGCCGACGACAGGGCAAGAGACCCAGTACTTC
>TRBJ2-1|NA|NA|TRBV18
CASSPMESSYNEQFF
TGTGCCAGCTCACCAATGGAGAGCTCCTACAATGAGCAGTTCTTC
>TRBJ2-1|TRBD2|NA|TRBV5-4
CASSYQGLADEVVEQFF
TGTGCCAGCAGCTATCAGGGACTAGCGGACGAGGTGGTTGAGCAGTTCTTC
>TRBJ2-7|NA|few|TRBV28
CASSLGGVTDYEQYF
TGTGCCAGCAGCCTAGGGGGGGTGACGGACTACGAGCAGTACTTC
>TRBJ1-5|NA|NA|TRBV24-1
CATSSGGRGYQPQHF
TGTGCCACCAGTTCGGGCGGGAGAGGCTATCAGCCCCAGCATTTT
>TRBJ1-5|NA|NA|TRBV9
CASSVAGGAQPQHF
TGTGCCAGCAGCGTAGCGGGGGGGGCCCAGCCCCAGCATTTT
>TRBJ2-7|NA|NA|TRBV4-1
CASSQERGLSDEQYF
TGCGCCAGCAGCCAAGAGAGAGGGCTTTCGGACGAGCAGTACTTC
>TRBJ1-1|NA|NA|TRBV7-9
CASSFAHDTGDTEAFF
TGTGCCAGCAGCTTCGCACACGACACGGGGGACACTGAAGCTTTCTTT
>TRBJ1-1|NA|once|TRBV3-1/TRBV3-2
CASSQEWRDTEAFF
TGTGCCAGCAGCCAAGAGTGGCGGGACACTGAAGCTTTCTTT
>TRBJ1-3|NA|NA|TRBV27
CASSSNTGPSSGNTIYF
TGTGCCAGCAGTTCAAATACAGGGCCCTCCTCTGGAAACACCATATATTTT
>TRBJ1-1|TRBD1|once|TRBV6-5
CASSYWTGYTEAFF
TGTGCCAGCAGTTACTGGACAGGGTACACTGAAGCTTTCTTT
>TRBJ1-4|NA|NA|TRBV14
CASSQSSGDEKLFF
TGTGCCAGCAGCCAATCGTCAGGGGATGAAAAACTGTTTTTT
>TRBJ1-2|NA|NA|TRBV6-5
CASSRDLNYGYTF
TGTGCCAGCAGCCGGGACTTAAACTATGGCTACACCTTC
>TRBJ1-1|NA|once|TRBV15
CATSGRENTEAFF
TGTGCCACCAGCGGGAGAGAAAACACTGAAGCTTTCTTT
>TRBJ1-2|TRBD1|NA|TRBV3-1/TRBV3-2
CASSQGFTGGATYGYTF
TGTGCCAGCAGCCAAGGATTCACAGGGGGAGCTACCTATGGCTACACCTTC
>TRBJ1-5|NA|few|TRBV6-6
CASSYGQSNQPQHF
TGTGCCAGCAGTTACGGCCAGTCCAATCAGCCCCAGCATTTT
>TRBJ2-5|TRBD1|few|TRBV7-8
CASSPPYPDRGWETQYF
TGTGCCAGCAGCCCACCCTATCCAGACAGGGGCTGGGAGACCCAGTACTTC
>TRBJ2-5|TRBD1|NA|TRBV5-1
CASSFLSGQYQETQYF
TGCGCCAGCAGCTTCCTGTCGGGACAGTACCAAGAGACCCAGTACTTC
>TRBJ2-2|TRBD1|NA|TRBV5-4
CASSEPWTGTGELFF
TGTGCCAGCAGCGAACCATGGACAGGGACCGGGGAGCTGTTTTTT
>TRBJ1-5|NA|NA|TRBV5-1
CASSFEGSQPQHF
TGCGCCAGCAGCTTCGAGGGAAGTCAGCCCCAGCATTTT
>TRBJ1-5|TRBD1|NA|TRBV28
CASSSPGQISNQPQHF
TGTGCCAGCAGTTCACCGGGACAGATCAGCAATCAGCCCCAGCATTTT
>TRBJ1-1|NA|NA|TRBV29-1
CSARAGSEPFF
TGCAGCGCTCGTGCTGGCAGCGAACCTTTCTTT
>TRBJ2-2|TRBD1|NA|TRBV9
CASSARDRGLIGELFF
TGTGCCAGCAGCGCCCGGGACAGGGGATTAATCGGGGAGCTGTTTTTT
>TRBJ1-4|NA|NA|TRBV28
CASSSRGVANEKLFF
TGTGCCAGCAGTTCTCGCGGGGTCGCAAATGAAAAACTGTTTTTT
>TRBJ1-6|NA|NA|TRBV15
CATSRVTGLVSDSPLHF
TGTGCCACCAGCAGAGTTACAGGCTTAGTCTCCGATTCACCCCTCCACTTT
>TRBJ1-2|NA|NA|TRBV10-1
CASSETSYGYTF
TGCGCCAGCAGTGAGACAAGCTATGGCTACACCTTC
>TRBJ2-2|NA|NA|TRBV6-4
CASRRLTNTGELFF
TGTGCCAGCCGGAGGCTTACAAACACCGGGGAGCTGTTTTTT
>TRBJ1-5|NA|NA|TRBV30
CAWARDSNQPQHF
TGTGCCTGGGCGAGGGATAGCAATCAGCCCCAGCATTTT
>TRBJ1-1|TRBD1|NA|TRBV28
CASSSPRQGRGEAFF
TGTGCCAGCAGCTCCCCCAGACAGGGGCGCGGTGAAGCTTTCTTT
>TRBJ1-4|NA|few|TRBV5-1
CASSTGSNEKLFF
TGCGCCAGCAGTACAGGGTCTAATGAAAAACTGTTTTTT
>TRBJ2-2|TRBD1|once|TRBV5-1
CASSSRGQGAPGELFF
TGCGCCAGCAGCTCTCGGGGACAGGGGGCACCCGGGGAGCTGTTTTTT
>TRBJ1-3|TRBD1|NA|TRBV7-2
CASSLGVTGSGNTIYF
TGTGCCAGCAGCTTAGGGGTGACAGGGAGTGGAAACACCATATATTTT
>TRBJ2-1|TRBD1|many|TRBV4-1
CASSHTRDRGSDEQFF
TGCGCCAGCAGCCATACCCGGGACAGGGGAAGCGATGAGCAGTTCTTC
>TRBJ1-5|TRBD1|NA|TRBV27
CASSPRGPQPQHF
TGTGCCAGCAGCCCCAGGGGGCCTCAGCCCCAGCATTTT
>TRBJ1-2|NA|NA|TRBV28
CASSSGAISGYTF
TGTGCCAGCAGTTCAGGGGCGATTTCTGGCTACACCTTC
>TRBJ2-3|TRBD2|once|TRBV5-1
CASSRGGTGTDTQYF
TGCGCCAGCAGCCGCGGGGGGACCGGCACAGATACGCAGTATTTT